These 25 T cell receptor beta chains originate from one sample sequenced in a study of blood T cell repertoires in COVID-19. Sequencing was performed with immunoSEQ multiplex PCR; in TCRdb, only in-frame clones are kept and a portion is missing. The sample holds about 380,000 clones, 85% seen once. Sequencing used peripheral blood. The receptors here all came from a woman aged 18-35 years with acute or convalescent COVID-19.

This clone was seen just once. The rearrangement uses TRBV27 and TRBJ2-7; possibly TRBD2 for D (7 bases). The V end was cut by 2 bases, the J end by 2 bases, with 13 bases between. The CDR3 loop spans 15 amino acids. Germline CDR1 MNHEY, CDR2 SMNVEV (reference sequence). The chain's CDR3 is CASSLDAGDTYEQYF. The CDR3, as DNA: TGTGCCAGCAGTTTAGACGCGGGGGACACCTACGAGCAGTACTTC.

V and J are TRBV6-1 and TRBJ2-7; tentative D call: TRBD1 (6 bases). Trimming left V 1 base short and J 0 bases short, with 10 bases between. This CDR3 has 15 residues. Germline assignment: CDR1 MNHNS and CDR2 SASEGT. CDR3 nucleotides: TGTGCCAGCAGTGAAGGACAGGTTAGCTCCTACGAGCAGTACTTC. As protein: CASSEGQVSSYEQYF.

This chain joins TRBV4-2 and TRBJ1-2; D is ambiguous. Germline CDR1 reads LGHNA; CDR2 reads YNFKEQ. Between the trimmed V and J ends, which lost 6 bases and 0 bases, there was a span of 17 bases. The CDR3 extends over 16 amino acids. The CDR3 is CASSPREAEANYGYTF. DNA for the CDR3: TGTGCCAGCAGTCCCCGAGAGGCGGAAGCTAACTATGGCTACACCTTC.

The chain joins TRBV29-1 to TRBJ2-5; 9 bases align to TRBD2. V trimming: 3 bases; J trimming: 5 bases; junction bases outside the gene matches: 4. Germline CDR1 and CDR2: SQVTM and ANQGSEA. CDR3 length: 13 amino acids. DNA of the CDR3: TGCAGCGTTGAGGTCGCGGGGGGGGAGACCCAGTACTTC. Translated: CSVEVAGGETQYF.

This chain connects TRBV6-1 to TRBJ1-1, with TRBD1 identical over 11 bases. The CDR3 covers 20 residues. Germline V gene sequence: CDR1 MNHNS, CDR2 SASEGT. Germline trimming cut 2 bases from V and 0 bases from J; bases unmatched to any gene: 14. CDR3 loop: CASSEYMAFWDRGMNTEAFF. CDR3 bases: TGTGCCAGCAGTGAATATATGGCTTTTTGGGACAGGGGGATGAACACTGAAGCTTTCTTT.

This clone was detected once. The V call is TRBV4-1, the J call TRBJ1-1, with D possibly being TRBD1 (5 bases). Germline lookup yields CDR1 MGHRA and CDR2 YSYEKL. V was pared by 0 bases and J by 2 bases, with 10 bases between. CDR3 length: 15 amino acids. The CDR3 sequence is CASSQDRGGNTEAFF. The CDR3 nucleotides read TGCGCCAGCAGCCAAGACCGGGGGGGAAACACTGAAGCTTTCTTT.

The V call is TRBV7-2, the J call TRBJ2-1, with TRBD1 matching 7 bases. This CDR3 region has 15 residues. Losses at the gene ends were 3 bases for V and 4 bases for J; bases not matched to a gene: 6. Looked up from germline, CDR1 is SGHTA and CDR2 is FQGNSA. CDR3: CASSLTGSKYNEQFF. The CDR3 region has the DNA TGTGCCAGCAGCTTGACAGGGTCTAAGTACAATGAGCAGTTCTTC.

J is TRBJ1-1 and V is TRBV4-1; no reliable D call. The CDR3 spans 15 residues. Germline-derived CDR1 and CDR2 are MGHRA and YSYEKL. Deletions cut 1 base from V and 0 bases from J, with 9 bases between. DNA of the CDR3: TGCGCCAGCAGCCAAGCGCCACAGTTGAACACTGAAGCTTTCTTT. Translating it yields CASSQAPQLNTEAFF.

Ten or more counts support this clone. The chain carries TRBV5-1 and TRBJ1-4; TRBD1 is a possible D gene (6 bases). The CDR3 is 14 amino acids. Between the trimmed V and J ends, which lost 3 bases and 5 bases, there was a span of 11 bases. CDR1 and CDR2 (germline): SGHRS, YFSETQ. Here the CDR3 reads CASSSTGFNEKLFF. Here the CDR3 DNA reads TGCGCCAGCAGCTCAACAGGGTTCAATGAAAAACTGTTTTTT.

V is TRBV19 and J is TRBJ1-2; TRBD1 aligns across 7 bases. V gave up 7 bases and J gave up 7 bases; unmatched junction bases: 12. The germline gives CDR1 LNHDA, CDR2 SQIVND (reference sequence). CDR3 length equals 14 residues. This chain's CDR3 is CASMETGIIGGYTF. The CDR3 DNA sequence: TGTGCCAGTATGGAGACAGGGATTATTGGTGGCTACACCTTC.

The chain uses TRBV19 and TRBJ2-7; TRBD2 might be the D (6 bases). The germline CDR1 and CDR2 sequences are LNHDA and SQIVND (reference sequence). The CDR3 length is 15 residues. The V gene lost 0 bases and the J gene lost 3 bases, with 12 bases spanning the gap. CDR3 residues: CASSIEEGLGYEQYF. CDR3 nucleotides: TGTGCCAGTAGTATAGAGGAGGGTTTAGGCTACGAGCAGTACTTC.

The rearrangement joins TRBV4-1 to TRBJ1-4, with 7 bases fitting TRBD1. Germline loops: CDR1 MGHRA, CDR2 YSYEKL. The CDR3 has 19 residues. With V trimmed by 0 bases and J by 1 base, 11 bases remained unmatched. CDR3 sequence (DNA): TGCGCCAGCAGCCAAGAAGGGATAGGGGGCTTCGTAACTAATGAAAAACTGTTTTTT. This translates into CASSQEGIGGFVTNEKLFF.

This chain connects TRBV7-8 to TRBJ2-7; tentatively, D is TRBD2 (5 bases). This CDR3 is built from 12 residues. Per the germline V gene, CDR1 is SGHVS and CDR2 is FQNEAQ. Trimming shortened V by 5 bases and J by 3 bases, and 8 bases separated the two germline ends. CDR3 sequence (DNA): TGTGCCAGCAGCGCCGGGGACTACGAGCAGTACTTC. It translates to CASSAGDYEQYF. Variable domain in full (rest from reference TRBV7-8 and TRBJ2-7): GAGVSQSPRYKVAKRGQDVALRCDPISGHVSLFWYQQALGQGPEFLTYFQNEAQLDKSGLPSDRFFAERPEGSVSTLKIQRTQQEDSAVYLCASSAGDYEQYFGPGTRLTVT.

CDR3 residues: CASSFDPGSSNYGYTF. The CDR3 DNA is TGCGCCAGCAGCTTCGATCCGGGATCTTCTAACTATGGCTACACCTTC. J is TRBJ1-2 and V is TRBV5-1; D is unresolved. Germline CDR1 is SGHRS and CDR2 is YFSETQ. The CDR3 runs to 16 residues. The V end was cut by 2 bases, the J end by 0 bases, with 14 bases between. The full variable domain, rest sourced from reference TRBV5-1 and TRBJ1-2, is KAGVTQTPRYLIKTRGQQVTLSCSPISGHRSVSWYQQTPGQGLQFLFEYFSETQRNKGNFPGRFSGRQFSNSRSEMNVSTLELGDSALYLCASSFDPGSSNYGYTFGSGTRLTVV.

The chain links TRBV29-1 to TRBJ2-3, with a tentative D call TRBD2 (6 bases). Germline CDR1 and CDR2: SQVTM and ANQGSEA. The length of the CDR3 is 14 residues. V shed 4 bases and J shed 5 bases, with 16 bases lying between them. CDR3 protein: CSVVTSEGGDTQYF. The CDR3 region has the DNA TGCAGCGTTGTTACGTCGGAGGGAGGAGATACGCAGTATTTT.

This clone appeared a few times. This chain connects TRBV6-1 to TRBJ2-3; 7 bases fit TRBD1. With 4 bases clipped from V and 1 base from J, the junction kept 8 bases outside the gene matches. From germline, CDR1 is MNHNS and CDR2 SASEGT. CDR3 length: 16 amino acids. The DNA for the CDR3 is TGTGCCAGCAGTGGACAGGGTGGCATGGGCACAGATACGCAGTATTTT. Its protein product is CASSGQGGMGTDTQYF.

The V call is TRBV29-1, the J call TRBJ1-2; 9 positions agree with TRBD1. Germline V gene data show CDR1 as SQVTM and CDR2 as ANQGSEA. V gave up 7 bases and J gave up 3 bases; unmatched junction bases: 3. The CDR3 sequence is 12 residues long. CDR3 loop: CSGDREDYGYTF. In DNA, the CDR3 is TGCAGCGGGGACAGGGAGGACTATGGCTACACCTTC.

V gene TRBV5-6 combines with J gene TRBJ2-7; D is unclear. Germline assignment: CDR1 SGHDT and CDR2 YYEEEE. V shed 2 bases and J shed 2 bases, with 14 bases lying between them. The length of the CDR3 is 15 residues. CDR3 protein: CASSFRRSYTYEQYF. In DNA form, the CDR3 reads TGTGCCAGCAGCTTCCGTAGGAGCTATACCTACGAGCAGTACTTC.

Only one count was recorded for this clone. J is TRBJ2-3 and V is TRBV27, with a weak D call TRBD1 (6 bases). CDR3 size: 14 residues. The germline gives CDR1 MNHEY, CDR2 SMNVEV (reference sequence). V lost 5 bases, J lost 2 bases, and 11 bases lay in between. The CDR3, as DNA: TGTGCCAGCAGTGAAGGGGGTGACACAGATACGCAGTATTTT. It yields the protein CASSEGGDTDTQYF.

This clone was observed a single time. The CDR3: CASRGSTGNTEAFF. The CDR3 nucleotides are TGTGCCAGTAGGGGGTCCACAGGAAACACTGAAGCTTTCTTT. The V and J genes are TRBV19 and TRBJ1-1; a possible D gene is TRBD1 (5 bases). The CDR3 consists of 14 residues. Trimming removed 6 bases at V and 2 bases at J, with 13 bases between. Per the germline V gene, CDR1 is LNHDA and CDR2 is SQIVND (reference sequence).

This sequence joins TRBV9 and TRBJ2-1, with 8 nucleotides matching TRBD2. Trimming took 1 base from V and 5 from J; bases not matched to a gene: 8. The CDR3 sequence is 16 residues long. Germline CDR1 is SGDLS and CDR2 is YYNGEE. CDR3 DNA: TGTGCCAGCAGCGTACCAGCGGGAGTGAAAAACAATGAGCAGTTCTTC. It translates to CASSVPAGVKNNEQFF.

This clone has only one observation. The V call is TRBV7-9, the J call TRBJ1-1; 8 nucleotides agree with TRBD1. This CDR3 spans 14 amino acids. V lost 5 bases and J lost 3; bases outside the gene matches: 5. CDR1 and CDR2 (germline): SEHNR, FQNEAQ (reference sequence). The CDR3 DNA reads TGTGCCAGCAGCCAGACAGGGGACTACACTGAAGCTTTCTTT. It translates to CASSQTGDYTEAFF.

This clone was detected only once. V usage is TRBV6-5 and J usage is TRBJ2-2, with a tentative D call TRBD1 (5 bases). Germline CDR1 is MNHEY and CDR2 is SVGAGI. This CDR3 is 15 amino acids long. V was cut by 6 bases and J by 2 bases, with 13 bases left in between. CDR3 DNA sequence: TGTGCCAGCAGCGATTTGACAGAAAACACCGGGGAGCTGTTTTTT. It yields the protein CASSDLTENTGELFF.

The chain joins TRBV27 to TRBJ2-2; unclear D gene. The CDR3 sequence is 14 residues long. Germline V CDR1 and CDR2: MNHEY, SMNVEV (reference sequence). V shed 3 bases and J shed 2 bases, with 7 bases lying between them. Here the CDR3 DNA reads TGTGCCAGCAGTTTTTCAGTTAACACCGGGGAGCTGTTTTTT. Its translation: CASSFSVNTGELFF.

This clone has a single count. The chain joins TRBV11-2 to TRBJ1-2; TRBD1 matches 7 bases. The CDR3 consists of 14 residues. Germline V lookup: CDR1 SGHAT, CDR2 FQNNGV. V lost 5 bases, J lost 9 bases, and 12 bases stayed unmatched. CDR3 bases: TGTGCCAGCAGCCAGGGGGGAATCCTGTCTAGCTACACCTTC. Translating gives CASSQGGILSSYTF.